A single sample is the source of the 15 T cell receptor beta chains below, sequenced in a study of T cell responses to AZD1222 COVID-19 vaccine. Libraries were prepared by immunoSEQ multiplex PCR; TCRdb keeps only in-frame clonotypes and omits some of them. The sample lists 150,000 to 200,000 clones, around 87% occurring once. The sample in question was peripheral blood, obtained on day 0 of AZD1222 vaccination. These receptors originate from an adult in good health.

The V and J genes are TRBV5-4 and TRBJ1-5; D not certain. Germline V CDR1 and CDR2: SGHNT, YYREEE (reference sequence). V lost 4 bases and J lost 1, with 12 bases in between. CDR3 length: 15 amino acids. CDR3 region: CASSQGGISNQPQHF. CDR3 in DNA: TGTGCCAGCAGCCAAGGAGGAATAAGCAATCAGCCCCAGCATTTT.

The J gene is TRBJ1-3, the V gene TRBV19; D gene unclear. The CDR3 contains 14 residues. V lost 8 bases to trimming and J lost 3 bases, with 14 bases between them. Looked up from germline, CDR1 is LNHDA and CDR2 is SQIVND (reference sequence). The CDR3 nucleotides read TGTGCCAGTCGTTCCGTGACGGTTGGAAACACCATATATTTT. Amino acid sequence: CASRSVTVGNTIYF.

This clone has just a few counts. The rearrangement uses TRBV7-9 and TRBJ2-2, with 7 bases that match TRBD1. The junction had 7 bases not matched to a gene; V was cut back by 1 base and J by 2 bases. This CDR3 is built from 17 residues. Germline assignment: CDR1 SEHNR and CDR2 FQNEAQ (reference sequence). The CDR3 spells CASSLGGTAQNTGELFF. DNA of the CDR3: TGTGCCAGCAGCTTAGGGGGGACAGCTCAAAACACCGGGGAGCTGTTTTTT. Full variable domain (remainder filled in from reference TRBV7-9 and TRBJ2-2): DTGVSQNPRHKITKRGQNVTFRCDPISEHNRLYWYRQTLGQGPEFLTYFQNEAQLEKSRLLSDRFSAERPKGSFSTLEIQRTEQGDSAMYLCASSLGGTAQNTGELFFGEGSRLTVL.

CDR3 in amino acids: CASSQEPMPNQGYGYTF. DNA for the CDR3: TGTGCCAGCAGCCAAGAGCCAATGCCTAATCAAGGATATGGCTACACCTTC. The chain joins TRBV4-2 to TRBJ1-2; D remains ambiguous. V was clipped by 0 bases and J by 5 bases, with 19 bases between them. The CDR3 covers 17 residues. Germline V gene data show CDR1 as LGHNA and CDR2 as YNFKEQ.

This rearrangement joins TRBV6-6 to TRBJ2-7, with TRBD2 matching over 11 bases. The germline V gene encodes CDR1 MNHNY and CDR2 SVGAGI (reference sequence). With V trimmed by 7 bases and J by 12 bases, 17 bases remained unmatched. The CDR3 covers 15 residues. The CDR3 loop reads CASTQLGTSGPSRYF. The CDR3 DNA is TGTGCCAGCACCCAACTCGGGACTAGCGGACCCTCGCGGTACTTC.

This chain joins TRBV28 and TRBJ1-2; 8 nucleotides align to TRBD1. In germline, CDR1 is MDHEN, CDR2 SYDVKM. Trimming cost V 3 bases and J 3 bases; bases outside gene matches: 15. The CDR3 runs to 18 residues. This CDR3 is CASSFRAPRGRAYYGYTF. The CDR3 coding sequence is TGTGCCAGCAGTTTCCGAGCGCCCAGGGGGCGAGCATACTATGGCTACACCTTC.

The rearrangement joins TRBV6-1 to TRBJ2-7, with 7 bases matching TRBD1. The ends lost 3 bases at V and 0 bases at J; junction bases unmatched: 8. This CDR3 spans 16 amino acids. Germline CDR1 MNHNS, CDR2 SASEGT. CDR3 coding DNA: TGTGCCAGCAGTGACCCTGGGACAGCTAGCTCCTACGAGCAGTACTTC. Its translation: CASSDPGTASSYEQYF.

The gene calls are TRBV9 and TRBJ2-7, with D tentatively TRBD1 or TRBD2 (5 bases each). This CDR3 is built from 13 residues. The V and J ends lost 2 bases and 6 bases respectively, with 12 bases between them. In germline, CDR1 is SGDLS, CDR2 YYNGEE. CDR3 amino acids: CASSVATGGEQYF. For the CDR3, the DNA is TGTGCCAGCAGCGTTGCCACTGGGGGCGAGCAGTACTTC.

The rearrangement joins TRBV11-2 to TRBJ2-1; 13 bases line up with TRBD2. Germline V gene lookup returns CDR1 SGHAT and CDR2 FQNNGV. This CDR3 contains 17 residues. Germline trimming cut 5 bases from V and 4 bases from J; bases unmatched to any gene: 8. CDR3 sequence: CASSARTSGSGYNEQFF. CDR3 sequence (DNA): TGTGCCAGCAGCGCGAGGACTAGCGGGAGTGGGTACAATGAGCAGTTCTTC.

The chain has TRBV12-3 or TRBV12-4 and TRBJ1-1; D unresolved. Trimming removed 4 bases from V and 5 bases from J, with 11 bases in between. The CDR3 consists of 13 residues. CDR3 in amino acids: CASSWGSLTEAFF. In DNA form, the CDR3 reads TGTGCCAGCAGTTGGGGTAGTTTAACTGAAGCTTTCTTT.

This CDR3 reads CASTGGVAGSYEQYF. Written as DNA, the CDR3 is TGTGCCAGCACCGGGGGGGTAGCGGGATCCTACGAGCAGTACTTC. The chain combines TRBV6-4 with TRBJ2-7; the match to TRBD2 covers 8 bases. V shed 7 bases, J shed 1 base, and the junction held 9 bases outside the gene matches. CDR1 and CDR2 from the germline V gene are MRHNA and SNTAGT. This CDR3 has 15 residues.

This chain links TRBV9 with TRBJ2-2; the D gene is possibly TRBD1 (5 bases). Looked up from germline, CDR1 is SGDLS and CDR2 is YYNGEE. The CDR3 sequence is 16 residues long. The ends were cut back, 0 bases at V and 1 base at J, with 10 bases in the middle. This chain's CDR3 is CASSVDWTMNTGELFF. The CDR3 region has the DNA TGTGCCAGCAGCGTAGATTGGACAATGAACACCGGGGAGCTGTTTTTT.

The J gene is TRBJ2-7, the V gene TRBV18, with 12 bases fitting TRBD2. The CDR3 runs to 15 residues. V lost 3 bases to trimming and J lost 4 bases; unmatched junction nucleotides: 4. Germline V gene sequence: CDR1 KGHSH, CDR2 LQKENI. CDR3 nucleotide sequence: TGTGCCAGCTCACCGGCTAGCGGGAGGGCGTACGAGCAGTACTTC. Its protein is CASSPASGRAYEQYF.

This clone was observed a few times. This rearrangement joins TRBV5-6 to TRBJ1-2; D not certain. CDR3 size: 14 residues. From germline, CDR1 is SGHDT and CDR2 YYEEEE. The V and J ends lost 4 bases and 1 base respectively, with 11 bases between them. CDR3 protein: CASSRGLVNYGYTF. The CDR3 DNA reads TGTGCCAGCAGCCGCGGGTTGGTTAACTATGGCTACACCTTC.

The chain employs TRBV28 and TRBJ1-3; possibly TRBD1 for D (6 bases). CDR3 length equals 16 residues. Per the germline V gene, CDR1 is MDHEN and CDR2 is SYDVKM. V shed 1 base and J shed 0 bases, with 10 bases lying between them. The CDR3 bases are TGTGCCAGCAGTTTATTTCAGGACAGCTCTGGAAACACCATATATTTT. Protein: CASSLFQDSSGNTIYF.